The 2 T cell receptor beta chains in this list originate from one sample, sequenced in a study of blood T cell repertoires in COVID-19. The assay was immunoSEQ multiplex PCR, and TCRdb's table has in-frame clones only and misses some. The sample gives 100,000 or so clones, approximately 87% of which show up once; roughly 11% is in the top ten. The source material was peripheral blood. Receptors were obtained from a woman under 40 with acute or convalescent COVID-19.

The chain carries TRBV28 and TRBJ2-1; 11 bases are a match to TRBD2. The CDR3 consists of 15 residues. V was clipped by 6 bases and J by 4 bases; unmatched bases: 5. The germline CDR1 and CDR2 sequences are MDHEN and SYDVKM. CDR3: CASSPTSGEYNEQFF. CDR3 sequence (DNA): TGTGCCAGCAGCCCGACTAGCGGGGAGTACAATGAGCAGTTCTTC. Combining the CDR3 with reference TRBV28 and TRBJ2-1 gives the whole variable domain DVKVTQSSRYLVKRTGEKVFLECVQDMDHENMFWYRQDPGLGLRLIYFSYDVKMKEKGDIPEGYSVSREKKERFSLILESASTNQTSMYLCASSPTSGEYNEQFFGPGTRLTVL.

The chain links TRBV7-9 to TRBJ2-7; 7 nucleotides match TRBD2. The CDR3 covers 12 residues. CDR1 is SEHNR and CDR2 is FQNEAQ in the germline V gene (reference sequence). After removal of 3 bases from V and 7 bases from J, the junction contained 3 bases not matched to a gene. The CDR3 here is CASSFGEGEQYF. Here the CDR3 DNA reads TGTGCCAGCAGCTTCGGGGAGGGGGAGCAGTACTTC.